This TCR beta chain was observed in a study of shared clonotypes between healthy human individuals. Study-wide results and limits: Enrolling few donors narrowed the genetic and exposure-history diversity that was represented.

All donors qualified as healthy HIV-negative adults and had experienced no recent acute infections or vaccinations. Unsorted PBMCs provided DNA that was sequenced on ten immunoSEQ deep assay plates. Per the original data handling: Junction-only sequences produced by ImmunoSEQ had no quality scores, so filtering differed. Repertoires were generated with immunoSEQ multiplex PCR, while TCRdb's copy carries only in-frame clones and drops some. That table gives V, J and clone size, and the DNA gave D and trimming. The sample consists of about half a million clones, 79% of them appearing once. For this clone: Its specificity is not known.

Trimming removed 6 bases from V and 3 bases from J; junction bases left unmatched: 9. This CDR3 is 15 amino acids long. Germline-derived CDR1 and CDR2 are SGHTS and YDEGEE. The TCR sequence derives from a woman between 35 and 50 years old in good health. Some clones in this sample may be carry-over from other donors' samples. The V gene is TRBV5-8, the J gene TRBJ2-3; 8 bases match TRBD1. The specimen sequenced was PBMCs. This chain's CDR3 is CASTRQGARTDTQYF. The CDR3 region has the DNA TGTGCCAGCACCCGGCAGGGGGCGAGGACAGATACGCAGTATTTT.